Listed below are T cell receptor beta chains from one sample, sequenced in a study of cytomegalovirus exposure and HLA in healthy donors. This table comes from immunoSEQ multiplex PCR, and its TCRdb copy is limited to in-frame clones, with some not included. The top ten hold approximately 1% of the sample, which has over 200,000 clones, about 89% seen once. Sequenced sample: PBMCs. The receptor source for this set is a woman between 18 and 29 years old in good health and CMV-seronegative. CDR3s include the opening cysteine and the closing phenylalanine or tryptophan. D genes are given only for firm matches. Only part of the rows carry a size: once, few, many, or a class if the clone is expanded.

d_call: TRBD1; clone_size: NA; j_call: TRBJ1-5; v_call: TRBV14; cdr3_aa: CARDRPASNQPQHF; cdr3_nt: TGTGCCAGGGACAGGCCCGCTAGCAATCAGCCCCAGCATTTT
d_call: TRBD1; clone_size: NA; j_call: TRBJ2-1; v_call: TRBV7-8; cdr3_aa: CASSLYQGANEQFF; cdr3_nt: TGTGCCAGCAGCTTATATCAGGGGGCCAATGAGCAGTTCTTC
d_call: TRBD1; clone_size: NA; j_call: TRBJ1-1; v_call: TRBV5-4; cdr3_aa: CASSSKYRGRMNTEAFF; cdr3_nt: TGTGCCAGCAGTTCCAAGTACAGGGGAAGGATGAACACTGAAGCTTTCTTT
d_call: TRBD2; clone_size: NA; j_call: TRBJ2-1; v_call: TRBV5-4; cdr3_aa: CASSLANWREGHEQFF; cdr3_nt: TGTGCCAGCAGCTTGGCCAACTGGCGGGAGGGCCATGAGCAGTTCTTC
d_call: NA; clone_size: NA; j_call: TRBJ2-1; v_call: TRBV9; cdr3_aa: CASSVGGPTYNEQFF; cdr3_nt: TGTGCCAGCAGCGTCGGAGGGCCCACCTACAATGAGCAGTTCTTC
d_call: NA; clone_size: NA; j_call: TRBJ1-2; v_call: TRBV6-5; cdr3_aa: CASSYNRLGYTF; cdr3_nt: TGTGCCAGCAGTTACAACCGACTTGGCTACACCTTC
d_call: NA; clone_size: NA; j_call: TRBJ2-1; v_call: TRBV5-6; cdr3_aa: CASSLYHGVNEQFF; cdr3_nt: TGTGCCAGCAGCTTGTATCATGGAGTGAATGAGCAGTTCTTC
d_call: TRBD2; clone_size: NA; j_call: TRBJ2-2; v_call: TRBV4-3; cdr3_aa: CASSQERWILLAGSNTGELFF; cdr3_nt: TGCGCCAGCAGCCAAGAAAGATGGATTCTTCTAGCGGGTTCGAACACCGGGGAGCTGTTTTTT
d_call: TRBD1; clone_size: once; j_call: TRBJ1-6; v_call: TRBV19; cdr3_aa: CASSRKGQGGSPLHF; cdr3_nt: TGTGCCAGTAGTAGAAAGGGACAGGGTGGCTCACCCCTCCACTTT
d_call: NA; clone_size: NA; j_call: TRBJ1-5; v_call: TRBV29-1; cdr3_aa: CSVLTGNSNQPQHF; cdr3_nt: TGCAGCGTTTTAACAGGAAATAGCAATCAGCCCCAGCATTTT
d_call: NA; clone_size: NA; j_call: TRBJ2-1; v_call: TRBV12-2; cdr3_aa: CASRPKASGRGSYNEQFF; cdr3_nt: TGTGCAAGTCGCCCGAAGGCTAGCGGGAGGGGCTCCTACAATGAGCAGTTCTTC
d_call: TRBD2; clone_size: NA; j_call: TRBJ2-7; v_call: TRBV7-2; cdr3_aa: CASSFAGEPPVEQYF; cdr3_nt: TGTGCCAGCAGCTTTGCGGGAGAGCCCCCTGTCGAGCAGTACTTC
d_call: NA; clone_size: NA; j_call: TRBJ2-5; v_call: TRBV5-1; cdr3_aa: CASSLGSSGHETQYF; cdr3_nt: TGCGCCAGCAGCTTGGGAAGTAGCGGTCACGAGACCCAGTACTTC
d_call: NA; clone_size: NA; j_call: TRBJ2-7; v_call: TRBV10-2; cdr3_aa: CASLNGREQYF; cdr3_nt: TGCGCCAGCCTCAACGGCAGGGAACAGTACTTC
d_call: TRBD1; clone_size: NA; j_call: TRBJ2-5; v_call: TRBV6-5; cdr3_aa: CASRKDRGWETQYF; cdr3_nt: TGTGCCAGCAGGAAGGACAGGGGGTGGGAGACCCAGTACTTC
d_call: TRBD1; clone_size: NA; j_call: TRBJ1-1; v_call: TRBV7-9; cdr3_aa: CASSEQGVNTEAFF; cdr3_nt: TGTGCCAGCAGTGAACAGGGGGTTAACACTGAAGCTTTCTTT
d_call: TRBD1; clone_size: NA; j_call: TRBJ2-7; v_call: TRBV19; cdr3_aa: CASRDPGQAPQKQYF; cdr3_nt: TGTGCCAGTAGGGATCCGGGACAGGCCCCTCAAAAGCAGTACTTC
d_call: NA; clone_size: once; j_call: TRBJ2-3; v_call: TRBV6-5; cdr3_aa: CASSWGESTDTQYF; cdr3_nt: TGTGCCAGCAGTTGGGGGGAGAGCACAGATACGCAGTATTTT
d_call: NA; clone_size: NA; j_call: TRBJ1-3; v_call: TRBV6-1; cdr3_aa: CASSENRGPSSGNTIYF; cdr3_nt: TGTGCCAGCAGTGAGAACAGAGGGCCGAGCTCTGGAAACACCATATATTTT
d_call: NA; clone_size: NA; j_call: TRBJ1-2; v_call: TRBV9; cdr3_aa: CASSVAGVYGYTF; cdr3_nt: TGTGCCAGCAGCGTAGCAGGCGTCTATGGCTACACCTTC
d_call: TRBD1; clone_size: NA; j_call: TRBJ1-1; v_call: TRBV4-1; cdr3_aa: CASSQYITTDRVPEAFF; cdr3_nt: TGCGCCAGCAGCCAATACATAACGACTGACAGGGTCCCTGAAGCTTTCTTT
d_call: NA; clone_size: once; j_call: TRBJ2-7; v_call: TRBV7-6; cdr3_aa: CASSPLWEKRNYEQYF; cdr3_nt: TGTGCCAGCAGCCCTCTATGGGAGAAAAGGAACTACGAGCAGTACTTC
d_call: TRBD2; clone_size: NA; j_call: TRBJ2-3; v_call: TRBV7-6; cdr3_aa: CASSFGTSGATDTQYF; cdr3_nt: TGTGCCAGCAGCTTTGGGACTAGCGGGGCCACAGATACGCAGTATTTT
d_call: NA; clone_size: once; j_call: TRBJ2-6; v_call: TRBV9; cdr3_aa: CASSVSVSGANVLTF; cdr3_nt: TGTGCCAGCAGCGTATCGGTTTCTGGGGCCAACGTCCTGACTTTC
d_call: NA; clone_size: NA; j_call: TRBJ2-6; v_call: TRBV7-3; cdr3_aa: CASSFGGASSGANGLTF; cdr3_nt: TGTGCCAGCAGCTTTGGCGGGGCGAGCTCTGGGGCCAACGGCCTGACTTTC
d_call: NA; clone_size: NA; j_call: TRBJ1-4; v_call: TRBV4-1; cdr3_aa: CASSQEGGTEKLFF; cdr3_nt: TGCGCCAGCAGCCAAGAAGGAGGGACTGAAAAACTGTTTTTT
d_call: NA; clone_size: NA; j_call: TRBJ2-1; v_call: TRBV4-3; cdr3_aa: CASSQGRDYEQFF; cdr3_nt: TGCGCCAGCAGCCAAGGGCGGGACTATGAGCAGTTCTTC
d_call: NA; clone_size: NA; j_call: TRBJ2-7; v_call: TRBV27; cdr3_aa: CASSLRGSYEQYF; cdr3_nt: TGTGCCAGCAGTTTAAGAGGTTCCTACGAGCAGTACTTC
d_call: TRBD1; clone_size: once; j_call: TRBJ1-2; v_call: TRBV9; cdr3_aa: CASSPRQGSAYGYTF; cdr3_nt: TGTGCCAGCAGCCCACGACAGGGTTCGGCCTATGGCTACACCTTC
d_call: TRBD1; clone_size: NA; j_call: TRBJ2-5; v_call: TRBV18; cdr3_aa: CASSGTGGQETQYF; cdr3_nt: TGTGCCAGCTCAGGAACAGGGGGCCAAGAGACCCAGTACTTC
d_call: NA; clone_size: NA; j_call: TRBJ1-2; v_call: TRBV9; cdr3_aa: CASSPQDRILNYGYTF; cdr3_nt: TGTGCCAGCAGCCCCCAGGACAGAATTCTTAACTATGGCTACACCTTC